The 17 T cell receptor beta chains given below trace back to one sample, sequenced in a study of molecular identifiers for immune sequencing clone quantification. TCRdb fed the PCR reads into MiXCR, producing one record per CDR3 protein. This sample has 490,000 or so distinct CDR3 sequences, with about 26% found just once. The sequenced material came from naive CD8+ T cells from blood, with Jurkat cell RNA spiked in. Specified subset: FACS-sorted CD8+CD4-CCR7+CD45RA+ naive T cells. These TCRs come from a human donor in good health. Some libraries in this study had Jurkat cell RNA spiked in.

This clonotype occurred once. A clone one base away is much larger, so this may be a read error. The chain is built from TRBV19 and TRBJ2-2, with TRBD1 matching 8 bases. CDR1 is LNHDA, CDR2 SQIVND, per germline (reference sequence). The CDR3 spans 12 residues. The CDR3 sequence: CASRTGTGGLFF. In nucleotides, the CDR3 is TGTGCCAGCCGGACAGGGACCGGGGGGCTGTTTTTT. Filled out from reference TRBV19 and TRBJ2-2, the complete variable domain reads DGGITQSPKYLFRKEGQNVTLSCEQNLNHDAMYWYRQDPGQGLRLIYYSQIVNDFQKGDIAEGYSVSREKKESFPLTVTSAQKNPTAFYLCASRTGTGGLFFGEGSRLTVL.

This clonotype was detected a few times. The chain recombines TRBV6-5 with TRBJ2-7; D ambiguous. Germline loops: CDR1 MNHEY, CDR2 SVGAGI. The CDR3 extends over 14 amino acids. The ends were cut back, 6 bases at V and 3 bases at J, with 15 bases in the middle. The CDR3 sequence: CASRPFEGFYEQYF. Written as DNA, the CDR3 is TGTGCCAGCAGGCCCTTTGAAGGATTCTACGAGCAGTACTTC.

Note on this clonotype: One end of the junction fails to match germline, which may point to a read error. The chain recombines TRBV5-3 with TRBJ2-1; D possibly matches TRBD1 or TRBD2 (5 bases each). TRBV5-3 is labeled an ORF, and its function is uncertain. The CDR3 consists of 16 residues. In nucleotides, the CDR3 is TGTGCCAGCAGCTTGGTCCCCGGGACGAGGAACAATGAGCAGTTCTTC. This translates into CASSLVPGTRNNEQFF.

This clonotype was counted ten times or more. V gene TRBV12-3 or TRBV12-4 combines with J gene TRBJ2-5; either TRBD1 or TRBD2 may supply D (5 bases each). The CDR3 extends over 15 amino acids. V was clipped by 6 bases and J by 2 bases, with 16 bases between them. The CDR3 DNA sequence: TGTGCCAGCAGCTTAAGTCCGGGACCTCAAGAGACCCAGTACTTC. It translates to CASSLSPGPQETQYF.

This clonotype was detected only a few times. The J gene is TRBJ2-7, the V gene TRBV5-1; TRBD1 might be the D (5 bases). This CDR3 is built from 13 residues. The germline V gene has CDR1 SGHRS and CDR2 YFSETQ. V lost 3 bases, J lost 0 bases, and 7 bases lay in between. The CDR3 DNA sequence: TGCGCCAGCAGCTCGACAGCCTCCTACGAGCAGTACTTC. Amino acids: CASSSTASYEQYF. Complete variable domain (other parts from reference TRBV5-1 and TRBJ2-7): KAGVTQTPRYLIKTRGQQVTLSCSPISGHRSVSWYQQTPGQGLQFLFEYFSETQRNKGNFPGRFSGRQFSNSRSEMNVSTLELGDSALYLCASSSTASYEQYFGPGTRLTVT.

The V and J genes are TRBV29-1 and TRBJ2-1; D not certain. Germline V CDR1 and CDR2: SQVTM, ANQGSEA. The CDR3 consists of 14 residues. The V end was cut by 7 bases, the J end by 2 bases, with 15 bases between. For the CDR3, the DNA is TGCAGCGAGTTGCTGTCCGGTACCTACAATGAGCAGTTCTTC. Amino acid sequence: CSELLSGTYNEQFF.

This clonotype was detected a few times. The chain carries TRBV5-4 and TRBJ2-7; 9 nucleotides line up with TRBD1. This CDR3 spans 14 amino acids. The germline V gene encodes CDR1 SGHNT and CDR2 YYREEE (reference sequence). V was clipped by 4 bases and J by 5 bases; unmatched bases: 7. The CDR3 spells CASSPGTGIDEQYF. The CDR3 DNA follows: TGTGCCAGCAGCCCCGGGACAGGGATCGACGAGCAGTACTTC.

This clonotype was counted only a few times. In DNA form, the CDR3 reads TGTGCCAGCAGCCCCCCCGGGCGGACCTCCTACGAGCAGTACTTC. Translated, it gives CASSPPGRTSYEQYF. The rearrangement uses TRBV7-2 and TRBJ2-7; D gene uncertain. CDR1 is SGHTA and CDR2 is FQGNSA in the germline V gene. There are 15 residues in the CDR3. V lost 5 bases and J 0 bases, leaving 14 bases between the germline ends.

This rearrangement joins TRBV4-3 to TRBJ2-3; 10 bases match TRBD2. V dropped 2 bases and J dropped 2; count of bases not matched to a gene: 4. Looked up from germline, CDR1 is LGHNA and CDR2 is YSLEER. The CDR3 totals 16 residues. In DNA form, the CDR3 reads TGCGCCAGCAGCCAACTAGCGGGAGTTTACACAGATACGCAGTATTTT. Translation: CASSQLAGVYTDTQYF.

This clonotype was observed a handful of times. This chain links TRBV27 with TRBJ1-1; D gene uncertain. The V gene's germline CDR1 is MNHEY and CDR2 SMNVEV (reference sequence). The CDR3 has 14 residues. Trimming removed 5 bases at V and 0 bases at J, with 10 bases between. CDR3: CASSLRLMNTEAFF. CDR3 DNA: TGTGCCAGCAGTCTCAGGCTTATGAACACTGAAGCTTTCTTT.

Ten or more counts support this clonotype. This sequence joins TRBV28 and TRBJ2-3; D call uncertain. Germline lookup yields CDR1 MDHEN and CDR2 SYDVKM. Between the trimmed V and J ends, which lost 2 bases and 4 bases, there was a span of 13 bases. The CDR3 length is 15 residues. The CDR3 DNA is TGTGCCAGCAGTTTAGGACCCAGGTTTGCAGATACGCAGTATTTT. This gives the protein CASSLGPRFADTQYF.

The gene calls are TRBV9 and TRBJ2-3, with D perhaps TRBD1 (6 bases). Between the trimmed V and J ends, which lost 3 bases and 0 bases, there was a span of 17 bases. Per germline, CDR1 SGDLS and CDR2 YYNGEE. The CDR3 runs to 17 residues. The CDR3 loop reads CASSAPTGTPSTDTQYF. CDR3 DNA sequence: TGTGCCAGCAGCGCTCCCACCGGGACACCGAGCACAGATACGCAGTATTTT.

The chain couples TRBV27 to TRBJ1-1, with no clear D. The CDR3 is 15 residues long. Germline CDR1 reads MNHEY; CDR2 reads SMNVEV (reference sequence). V was trimmed by 5 bases and J by 3 bases, leaving 16 bases between them. The CDR3, as DNA: TGTGCCAGCAGTCCAAGCACGTCCGGGGACACTGAAGCTTTCTTT. It is translated as CASSPSTSGDTEAFF.

This clonotype was seen only a few times. The CDR3 coding sequence is TGCAGTGCCAAAAACCGGGACAGAGTTTCCTACGAGCAGTACTTC. Protein: CSAKNRDRVSYEQYF. V and J are TRBV20-1 and TRBJ2-7; 7 nucleotides agree with TRBD1. The junction had 12 bases not matched to a gene; V was cut back by 6 bases and J by 1 base. The germline CDR1 and CDR2 sequences are DFQATT and SNEGSKA (reference sequence). The CDR3 sequence is 15 residues long.

This clonotype was recorded at least ten times. The chain is built from TRBV28 and TRBJ2-3; 7 bases match TRBD1. The CDR3 runs to 14 residues. Looked up from germline, CDR1 is MDHEN and CDR2 is SYDVKM. V lost 8 bases to trimming and J lost 2 bases; unmatched junction nucleotides: 7. The CDR3 spells CASRSRGYTDTQYF. CDR3 sequence (DNA): TGTGCCAGCCGATCCAGGGGGTACACAGATACGCAGTATTTT.

This CDR3 is CASSYSGFVSIQYF. The CDR3 coding sequence is TGTGCCAGCAGTTACTCCGGATTCGTAAGCATCCAGTACTTC. The V call is TRBV6-6, the J call TRBJ2-4; no firm D call. CDR3 length equals 14 residues. Germline CDR1 reads MNHNY; CDR2 reads SVGAGI (reference sequence). Trimming left V 0 bases short and J 13 bases short, with 16 bases between.

Concerning this clonotype: A junction boundary mismatches the germline segment, possibly from a read error. The chain links TRBV19 to TRBJ2-3; TRBD2 agrees at 12 bases. Germline V gene lookup returns CDR1 LNHDA and CDR2 SQIVND (reference sequence). This CDR3 spans 14 amino acids. CDR3 residues: CASSFLAGGDTRYF. The CDR3 DNA sequence: TGTGCCAGTAGTTTTCTAGCGGGAGGGGATACGCGGTATTTT.